The 20 T cell receptor beta chains listed next were all sequenced from one sample in a study of T cells in Graves' hyperthyroidism and ophthalmopathy. RNA transcripts yielded amplified TCR beta CDR3 regions. With the HTBI primer set, the TCR CDR3 went through a first round of RT-PCR. Via MiXCR, TCRdb re-called the multiplex PCR reads, giving one row per CDR3 protein. Among 350,000 to 450,000 distinct CDR3 sequences listed, about a sixth were seen once. Sample: blood. The receptors derive from a woman aged 25-40 years with Graves' hyperthyroidism that later progressed to Graves' ophthalmopathy.

The chain uses TRBV11-2 and TRBJ1-2; a weak D match, TRBD1 (5 bases). CDR1 is SGHAT, CDR2 FQNNGV, per germline. The CDR3 sequence is 14 residues long. The germline V and J ends were trimmed by 2 bases and 6 bases, with 13 bases remaining between them. CDR3 in amino acids: CASSLMGQGDGYTF. In DNA, the CDR3 is TGTGCCAGCAGCTTAATGGGGCAGGGAGATGGCTACACCTTC. The full variable domain, in which reference TRBV11-2 and TRBJ1-2 provide the parts outside the CDR3, is EAGVAQSPRYKIIEKRQSVAFWCNPISGHATLYWYQQILGQGPKLLIQFQNNGVVDDSQLPKDRFSAERLKGVDSTLKIQPAKLEDSAVYLCASSLMGQGDGYTFGSGTRLTVV.

This clonotype has a count of ten or more. The chain combines TRBV11-2 with TRBJ1-4; weak D call: TRBD1 (6 bases). Trimming took off 8 bases at V and 8 bases at J, with 18 bases between the two ends. Per germline, CDR1 SGHAT and CDR2 FQNNGV. The CDR3 runs to 14 residues. The chain's CDR3 is CASQRTQQGEKLFF. The CDR3 DNA reads as TGTGCCAGCCAGAGGACTCAACAGGGAGAAAAACTGTTTTTT.

This clonotype was seen a few times. The DNA for the CDR3 is TGTGCCAGCAGTTCTACAGGGGCAGATACGCAGTATTTT. Encoded protein: CASSSTGADTQYF. The chain uses TRBV28 and TRBJ2-3; 7 nucleotides align to TRBD1. CDR1 and CDR2 (germline): MDHEN, SYDVKM. The CDR3 covers 13 residues. J gave up 4 bases and V 4 bases, and 2 bases lay outside the gene matches.

This clonotype was seen at least ten times. The chain uses TRBV2 and TRBJ1-2, with D perhaps TRBD1 (6 bases). The germline V and J ends were trimmed by 6 bases and 1 base, with 15 bases remaining between them. Germline V gene data show CDR1 as SNHLY and CDR2 as FYNNEI. This CDR3 region has 15 residues. DNA for the CDR3: TGTGCCAGCAGCCTAGACAGGAGATTTAACTATGGCTACACCTTC. It yields the protein CASSLDRRFNYGYTF.

This clonotype was seen at least ten times. The genes are TRBV11-3 and TRBJ2-5, with 9 bases lining up with TRBD2. The V and J ends lost 5 bases and 2 bases, in that order; junction bases with no gene match: 9. The CDR3 consists of 16 residues. Germline lookup yields CDR1 SGHNT and CDR2 YENEEA. For the CDR3, the DNA is TGTGCCAGCAGCCCGTGGCCTAGCGGGGAGCAAGAGACCCAGTACTTC. This sequence encodes CASSPWPSGEQETQYF.

In this sample, this clonotype turned up many times. This chain uses TRBV27 with TRBJ2-3; D ambiguous. Trimming pared 3 bases from V and 0 bases from J, leaving 13 bases between. Germline V gives CDR1 MNHEY, CDR2 SMNVEV (reference sequence). The CDR3 runs to 16 residues. The CDR3 sequence: CASSFLLGPSTDTQYF. The CDR3 DNA reads TGTGCCAGCAGTTTCCTACTCGGGCCTAGCACAGATACGCAGTATTTT.

The CDR3 region is CASTDRGVAGKLYF. CDR3 nucleotide sequence: TGTGCCAGCACTGACAGAGGGGTGGCAGGAAAGCTGTACTTC. V and J are TRBV2 and TRBJ2-7; D could derive from TRBD1 or TRBD2 (5 bases each). V was pared by 7 bases and J by 12 bases, with 25 bases between. CDR3 size: 14 residues. Germline V gene sequence: CDR1 SNHLY, CDR2 FYNNEI.

V and J are TRBV19 and TRBJ2-3; D perhaps matches TRBD2 (5 bases). This CDR3 is built from 14 residues. Trimming shortened V by 5 bases and J by 1 base, and 10 bases separated the two germline ends. Germline CDR1 reads LNHDA; CDR2 reads SQIVND (reference sequence). CDR3 region: CASSPSGGTDTQYF. The CDR3 DNA reads as TGTGCCAGTAGTCCCTCCGGGGGCACAGATACGCAGTATTTT.

The rearrangement links TRBV11-2 to TRBJ2-3, with D possibly called TRBD1 or TRBD2 (5 bases each). Trimming took 5 bases from V and 0 from J, leaving 9 bases between them. This CDR3 is built from 14 residues. The germline V gene has CDR1 SGHAT and CDR2 FQNNGV. CDR3 in DNA: TGTGCCAGCAGCCCCTGGGACAGCACAGATACGCAGTATTTT. Amino acids: CASSPWDSTDTQYF.

This clonotype was detected many times. The rearrangement uses TRBV19 and TRBJ2-2, with TRBD2 identical over 12 bases. From germline, CDR1 is LNHDA and CDR2 SQIVND (reference sequence). This CDR3 is built from 16 residues. With 4 bases clipped from V and 4 bases from J, the junction kept 4 bases outside the gene matches. The DNA of the CDR3 is TGTGCCAGTAGTACCCAACTAGCGGGAGGCACCGGGGAGCTGTTTTTT. Translating gives CASSTQLAGGTGELFF.

This clonotype was seen ten or more times. The CDR3 nucleotides are TGTGCCAGCAGTGTAGGTAACACTGAAGCTTTCTTT. It specifies CASSVGNTEAFF. This chain connects TRBV25-1 to TRBJ1-1; D remains ambiguous. The V gene lost 4 bases and the J gene lost 2 bases, with 5 bases spanning the gap. Per germline, CDR1 MGHDK and CDR2 SYGVNS. The CDR3 consists of 12 residues.

The rearrangement links TRBV6-9 to TRBJ2-5; possible D gene TRBD1, 5 bases. There are 17 residues in the CDR3. Germline lookup yields CDR1 MNHGY and CDR2 SVAAGI. Trimming pared 2 bases from V and 4 bases from J, leaving 20 bases between. CDR3 in amino acids: CASSYGAGPYTGETQYF. The CDR3, as DNA: TGTGCCAGCAGTTATGGGGCAGGCCCCTATACAGGAGAGACCCAGTACTTC.

As for this clonotype: This may arise from a read error, as a much more abundant clone is one base away. The rearrangement uses TRBV16 and TRBJ1-1; tentative D call: TRBD1 (5 bases). The germline CDR1 and CDR2 sequences are KGHSY and FQNENV. This CDR3 is 15 amino acids long. Written as DNA, the CDR3 is TGTGCCAGCGGCCAGACGCTCGACAGTCCCACTGAAGCTTTCTTT. The encoded protein is CASGQTLDSPTEAFF.

Only a few counts were recorded for this clonotype. The V call is TRBV6-1, the J call TRBJ1-5; D unresolved. From germline, CDR1 is MNHNS and CDR2 SASEGT. V was clipped by 3 bases and J by 0 bases, with 9 bases between them. CDR3 length: 15 residues. The CDR3, as DNA: TGTGCCAGCAGTGAGCGCGGTTATAGCAATCAGCCCCAGCATTTT. It translates to CASSERGYSNQPQHF.

This clonotype was picked up many times. The rearrangement uses TRBV12-3 or TRBV12-4 and TRBJ2-7; TRBD1 matches 8 bases. The CDR3 loop spans 17 amino acids. V was pared by 4 bases and J by 3 bases, with 14 bases of the junction left unmatched. This CDR3 reads CASSSIDPSDRGYEQYF. The CDR3 nucleotides read TGTGCCAGCAGTTCGATTGACCCTAGCGACAGGGGCTACGAGCAGTACTTC.

In its sample, this clonotype was seen many times. This chain uses TRBV5-1 with TRBJ2-2; 7 bases line up with TRBD1. The CDR3 spans 14 residues. The V gene end was trimmed by 7 bases and the J gene end by 1 base; junction bases not matched to a gene: 4. Per the germline V gene, CDR1 is SGHRS and CDR2 is YFSETQ. Here the CDR3 DNA reads TGCGCCAGCGACAGGGAGTGGAACACCGGGGAGCTGTTTTTT. Its protein is CASDREWNTGELFF. The whole variable domain, filled in from reference TRBV5-1 and TRBJ2-2, reads KAGVTQTPRYLIKTRGQQVTLSCSPISGHRSVSWYQQTPGQGLQFLFEYFSETQRNKGNFPGRFSGRQFSNSRSEMNVSTLELGDSALYLCASDREWNTGELFFGEGSRLTVL.

This clonotype has ten or more counts. V gene TRBV18 combines with J gene TRBJ2-5, with unresolved D. V lost 2 bases and J lost 5, with 9 bases in between. CDR3 length: 13 amino acids. Germline values: CDR1 KGHSH, CDR2 LQKENI. The CDR3 DNA reads as TGTGCCAGCTCACCAGGGGTACGGGAGACCCAGTACTTC. As protein: CASSPGVRETQYF.

This clonotype appeared a few times. The chain carries TRBV15 and TRBJ2-3; 11 nucleotides agree with TRBD1. CDR3 size: 16 residues. Germline CDR1 and CDR2: LNHNV and YYDKDF (reference sequence). V was clipped by 4 bases and J by 5 bases; unmatched bases: 8. As DNA, the CDR3 is TGTGCCACCAGCACCCGGGACAGGGGGAGGAGAGATACGCAGTATTTT. Translated: CATSTRDRGRRDTQYF.

The chain links TRBV14 to TRBJ2-5; TRBD1 or TRBD2 may be the D gene (5 bases each). The CDR3 has 13 residues. Germline V gene data show CDR1 as SGHDN and CDR2 as FVKESK. The ends were cut back, 4 bases at V and 4 bases at J, with 10 bases in the middle. The CDR3, as DNA: TGTGCCAGCAGCCTTTCAGGGAGAGAGACCCAGTACTTC. The encoded protein is CASSLSGRETQYF.

J is TRBJ1-1 and V is TRBV6-2 or TRBV6-3; D perhaps matches TRBD1 (6 bases). Per germline, CDR1 MNHEY and CDR2 SVGEGT. The CDR3 has 12 residues. V was trimmed by 10 bases and J by 2 bases, leaving 11 bases between them. This CDR3 reads CATRTANTEAFF. CDR3 DNA: TGTGCCACCCGGACAGCTAACACTGAAGCTTTCTTT.